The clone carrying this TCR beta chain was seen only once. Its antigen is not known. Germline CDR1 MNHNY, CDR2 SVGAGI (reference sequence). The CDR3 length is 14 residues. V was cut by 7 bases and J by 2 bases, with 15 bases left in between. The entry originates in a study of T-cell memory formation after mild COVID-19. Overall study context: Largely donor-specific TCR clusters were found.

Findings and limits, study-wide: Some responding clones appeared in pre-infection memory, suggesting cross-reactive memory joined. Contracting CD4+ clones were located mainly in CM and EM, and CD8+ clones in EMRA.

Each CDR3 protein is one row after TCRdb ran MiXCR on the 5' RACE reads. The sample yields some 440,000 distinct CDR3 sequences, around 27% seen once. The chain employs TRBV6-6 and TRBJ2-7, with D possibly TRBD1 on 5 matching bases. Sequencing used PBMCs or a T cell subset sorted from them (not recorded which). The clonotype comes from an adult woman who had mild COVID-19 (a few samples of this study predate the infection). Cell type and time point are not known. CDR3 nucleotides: TGTGCCAGCACGCCCGTCCAGGGCCCCTACGAGCAGTACTTC. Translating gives CASTPVQGPYEQYF.